The T cell receptor (beta chain) under discussion was sequenced for a study of cytomegalovirus exposure and HLA in healthy donors. J gave up 12 bases and V 2 bases, and 6 bases lay outside the gene matches. This CDR3 has 13 residues. Germline lookup yields CDR1 SGHVS and CDR2 FQNEAQ. Study-wide results and caveats: As confirmed in vitro, three CMV-associated chains were specific for CMV antigens. Overall, approximately 150 TCR beta chains were annotated as cytomegalovirus-associated.

In regard to this clone: Its antigen is undetermined.

Primers for the PCR totalled 60 Vbeta and 13 Jbeta. Data came from immunoSEQ multiplex PCR; TCRdb stores just in-frame clones and leaves some out. The sample consists of some 270,000 clones, 75% to 90% of them appearing once. The sequence was collected from a girl between 2 and 10 years old in good health and CMV-seronegative. Sequences were obtained from PBMCs. The chain couples TRBV7-8 to TRBJ2-5; TRBD2 matches at 10 bases. The CDR3 DNA is TGTGCCAGCAGCTTATCTAGTGGGACTAGCGAGTACTTC. The encoded protein is CASSLSSGTSEYF.